This paragraph covers one T cell receptor beta chain sequence. The antigen remains undetermined. The data stem from a study of OX40 agonist ivuxolimab in advanced cancers. The ends were cut back, 0 bases at V and 11 bases at J, with 17 bases in the middle. This CDR3 has 16 residues. Germline CDR1 and CDR2: SGHTA and FQGTGA. Sequencing used immunoSEQ multiplex PCR; TCRdb keeps in-frame clones, though not all of them. This sample has tens of thousands of clones; approximately 81% occur once, and the top ten carry about a quarter. Study results and limitations: Expanded clones were, on average, more numerous among CD8+ T cells than CD4+. In the 0.1 to 3.0 mg/kg range, CD4+ and CD8+ blood T cells had expanded clonally by week 6.

The receptor comes from an adult with an advanced solid tumor such as melanoma, head and neck, liver or kidney cancer. This chain links TRBV7-3 with TRBJ1-6; no reliable D call. Sample: CD4+ or CD8+ T cells sorted from blood, taken in a trial of the OX40 agonist ivuxolimab. The CDR3 DNA reads as TGTGCCAGCAGCTTAACCCCCGCCAACCTTAGGACACCCCTCCACTTT. Protein product: CASSLTPANLRTPLHF.